This T cell receptor beta chain was captured by sequencing in a study of blood T cell repertoires in COVID-19 (TCRdb year 2020). For context, the study as a whole: Samples from collaborators originated in the United States, Italy and Spain and spanned both the acute and convalescent phases of COVID-19. The material from the prospective study consisted of cDNA or gDNA derived from T cells, B-cell-depleted T cells, or PBMCs. Samples came from the ongoing ImmuneRACE study (first 160 participants) plus 1,254 subjects from 6 global collaborators. Where HLA class I and class II types were available, the types were taken from metadata supplied by the sample provider, not from assay-based typing. Subjects who had been exposed to COVID-19, were actively infected with it, or had recovered from it provided the deeply sampled blood TCRbeta repertoires that made up the dataset. A freely available public database, intended as a resource for researchers studying the immune response to SARS-CoV-2, is where the repertoires were released. The sample metadata nearly always contained a de-identified subject ID, COVID-19 status, age in years and sex.

Reading from cysteine to phenylalanine, the CDR3 counts 20 amino acids. The DNA shown is the 60-base CDR3, in frame from base 1. The germline V gene (reference sequence) yields LGHDT for CDR1 and YNNKEL for CDR2. V loses 0 bases, J loses 2 bases, and the germline ends lie 24 bases apart. The immunoSEQ Assay, a bias-controlled multiplex PCR, was used to amplify TCRbeta CDR3 regions from genomic DNA. For the original study's pipeline: Within the assay, amplification of reference gene primers was used to estimate how many nucleated cells each sample contained. To quantify the absolute abundance of each unique TCRbeta CDR3 rearrangement, sequence reads were collapsed and filtered. For each sample, productive Simpson clonality was calculated by taking the square root of Simpson's diversity index across productive rearrangements. Held by TCRdb, this immuneACCESS table contains in-frame sequences only and omits some clones. Under half of the omission traces to an unresolved V gene where checked; the cause of the rest is unknown. D and trimming come from the DNA, and the V and J calls and clone size come from that table. Present in this sample are under 300,000 clones, about four fifths of which were seen just once. Around 2% of the sample belongs to the ten largest clones.

Results and caveats for the whole study, not just this receptor: How much clinical and demographic metadata was included differed by source and by participant, and the metadata was provided uncurated.

Samples from volunteer blood donors who had recovered from COVID-19 were contributed by a second Seattle source. The collaborating institutions used their own protocols to collect whole blood in K2EDTA tubes. For TCRbeta analysis, collaborators shipped samples as frozen whole blood, isolated PBMCs, or DNA extracted from either of those sample types. On this clone: It has no known antigen specificity. Base qualities were left out, and no much larger clone turns up one base away.

The sequence was collected from a man aged 25-45 years who had recovered from COVID-19. Material for sequencing was peripheral blood. The chain is encoded by TRBV3-1 (or the pseudogene TRBV3-2) joined to TRBJ2-3; the D gene is unclear. The nucleotide sequence is TGTGCCAGCAGCCAAGAGAAACGTGTAGTCCCTCGAAGATTCACAGATACGCAGTATTTT. The resulting protein is CASSQEKRVVPRRFTDTQYF.